The 21 T cell receptor beta chains presented below share a single source sample, sequenced in a study of T cell responses to AZD1222 COVID-19 vaccine. This table comes from immunoSEQ multiplex PCR, and its TCRdb copy is limited to in-frame clones, with some not included. Among 130,000 to 150,000 clones listed, about nine tenths were seen once. The material was peripheral blood, obtained on day 0 of MenACWY control vaccination. Source of these receptors: an adult in good health.

The chain uses TRBV30 and TRBJ2-7; unclear D gene. The V end lost 2 bases, the J end lost 3 bases, and 8 bases lay between the germline ends. Germline V lookup: CDR1 GTSNPN, CDR2 SVGIG (reference sequence). The CDR3 consists of 12 residues. The CDR3 bases are TGTGCCTGGAGTTATATGAACTACGAGCAGTACTTC. Its protein product is CAWSYMNYEQYF.

This clone was picked up one time. J is TRBJ2-2 and V is TRBV23-1; 8 bases agree with TRBD1. TRBV23-1 is sorted into the ORF group, with uncertain function. The CDR3 covers 18 residues. Losses at the gene ends were 3 bases for V and 1 base for J; bases not matched to a gene: 10. The CDR3 protein is CASSQGTRTGLNTGELFF. CDR3 in DNA: TGCGCCAGCAGTCAGGGAACTAGGACAGGGCTGAACACCGGGGAGCTGTTTTTT.

J is TRBJ1-2 and V is TRBV2; TRBD1 agrees at 12 bases. The CDR3 is 17 amino acids. The J segment lost 8 bases and the V segment lost 6 bases, leaving 16 bases of the junction unmatched. CDR1 is SNHLY, CDR2 FYNNEI, per germline. CDR3 nucleotides: TGTGCCAGCAGCAGGCCGGGACAGGGGGCCCCTAGGAGAGGCTACACCTTC. Its translation is CASSRPGQGAPRRGYTF.

V usage is TRBV6-5 and J usage is TRBJ1-2; tentative D call: TRBD1 (5 bases). Germline V gene sequence: CDR1 MNHEY, CDR2 SVGAGI. The CDR3 length is 15 residues. V shed 5 bases and J shed 6 bases, with 19 bases lying between them. CDR3 sequence: CASSLPGAGTDGYTF. CDR3 sequence (DNA): TGTGCCAGCAGTCTCCCCGGGGCAGGTACCGATGGCTACACCTTC.

V gene TRBV6-5 combines with J gene TRBJ1-2; 7 bases line up with TRBD1. Germline loops: CDR1 MNHEY, CDR2 SVGAGI. J was trimmed by 4 bases and V by 6 bases; bases with no gene match: 11. The CDR3 runs 15 residues. The CDR3 DNA sequence: TGTGCCAGCAGACCCCCCAGGGGGGGCGGCTATGGCTACACCTTC. It is translated as CASRPPRGGGYGYTF.

The chain joins TRBV5-4 to TRBJ1-2; 7 nucleotides agree with TRBD1. Unmatched junction bases numbered 16, after V lost 6 bases and J lost 2 bases. The CDR3 covers 17 residues. CDR1 is SGHNT and CDR2 is YYREEE in the germline V gene (reference sequence). This chain's CDR3 is CASIKGSRGVTNYGYTF. The DNA of the CDR3 is TGTGCCAGCATCAAAGGGTCCAGGGGGGTTACCAACTATGGCTACACCTTC.

This clone was observed a few times. The chain couples TRBV9 to TRBJ1-3, with D uncertain. V was clipped by 3 bases and J by 2 bases, with 12 bases between them. The CDR3 consists of 15 residues. CDR1 SGDLS and CDR2 YYNGEE come from the germline V gene. CDR3 in DNA: TGTGCCAGCAGCGCAGCGGCGGATCCTGGAAACACCATATATTTT. Protein product: CASSAAADPGNTIYF.

This chain uses TRBV19 with TRBJ2-4, with D possibly TRBD1 on 5 matching bases. Deletions cut 11 bases from V and 1 base from J, with 9 bases between. The CDR3 is made up of 12 amino acids. From germline, CDR1 is LNHDA and CDR2 SQIVND (reference sequence). The CDR3 DNA follows: TGTGCCTCAGGGTTGGCCAAAAACATTCAGTACTTC. Translation gives CASGLAKNIQYF.

The genes are TRBV5-4 and TRBJ1-1, with 9 positions matching TRBD1. The germline V gene encodes CDR1 SGHNT and CDR2 YYREEE (reference sequence). V lost 2 bases to trimming and J lost 0 bases; unmatched junction nucleotides: 2. CDR3 length: 15 residues. This CDR3 is CASSFRDRVNTEAFF. DNA of the CDR3: TGTGCCAGCAGCTTCCGGGACAGGGTGAACACTGAAGCTTTCTTT.

The chain links TRBV13 to TRBJ1-3; D gene uncertain. V was shortened by 2 bases and J by 8 bases, with 10 bases between the two germline ends. CDR1 and CDR2 from the germline V gene are PRHDT and FYEKMQ (reference sequence). The CDR3 extends over 13 amino acids. Here the CDR3 reads CASSLPKRDTIYF. The DNA for the CDR3 is TGTGCCAGCAGCTTACCAAAGAGGGACACCATATATTTT.

The chain recombines TRBV10-1 with TRBJ1-1, with 10 bases fitting TRBD1. The germline gives CDR1 WNHNN, CDR2 SYGVQD (reference sequence). The CDR3 runs to 14 residues. Losses at the gene ends were 6 bases for V and 4 bases for J; bases not matched to a gene: 5. DNA of the CDR3: TGCGCCAGCAGCGACAGGGGGCTTGGCACTGAAGCTTTCTTT. Translated: CASSDRGLGTEAFF.

The rearrangement uses TRBV28 and TRBJ1-4, with 12 bases aligning to TRBD1. Germline loops: CDR1 MDHEN, CDR2 SYDVKM. After removal of 2 bases from V and 4 bases from J, the junction contained 11 bases not matched to a gene. The length of the CDR3 is 19 residues. The CDR3 loop reads CASSLGYGDRGRFNEKLFF. The DNA of the CDR3 is TGTGCCAGCAGTTTAGGGTACGGGGACAGGGGGCGTTTTAATGAAAAACTGTTTTTT.

The chain employs TRBV6-5 and TRBJ2-7; D is undetermined. Trimming left V 5 bases short and J 3 bases short, with 17 bases between. CDR3 size: 15 residues. Looked up from germline, CDR1 is MNHEY and CDR2 is SVGAGI. The CDR3 loop reads CASSPLRTDNYEQYF. CDR3 sequence (DNA): TGTGCCAGCAGTCCTCTCCGGACGGATAACTACGAGCAGTACTTC.

V usage is TRBV9 and J usage is TRBJ1-2, with no clear D. The V gene lost 4 bases and the J gene lost 7 bases, with 17 bases spanning the gap. The V gene's germline CDR1 is SGDLS and CDR2 YYNGEE. The CDR3 consists of 14 residues. The CDR3 coding sequence is TGTGCCAGCAGCACCCCGACCCCGCTGGCTGGCTACACCTTC. It yields the protein CASSTPTPLAGYTF.

The CDR3 DNA reads as TGTGCCACCAGTAGCGGGAGAGCGTATGTTGAGCAGTTCTTC. Its translation: CATSSGRAYVEQFF. The V and J genes are TRBV24-1 and TRBJ2-1; 8 nucleotides align to TRBD2. Looked up from germline, CDR1 is KGHDR and CDR2 is SFDVKD. Unmatched junction bases numbered 9, after V lost 6 bases and J lost 9 bases. The CDR3 sequence is 14 residues long.

The rearrangement links TRBV11-3 to TRBJ2-7; 9 bases map to TRBD2. The CDR3 sequence is 15 residues long. V dropped 5 bases and J dropped 1; count of bases not matched to a gene: 6. Germline V lookup: CDR1 SGHNT, CDR2 YENEEA. The CDR3 region has the DNA TGTGCCAGCAGCCCTGGCGGGGGGGCTTCCTACGAGCAGTACTTC. Protein sequence: CASSPGGGASYEQYF. Supplemented by reference TRBV11-3 and TRBJ2-7, the full variable domain reads EAGVVQSPRYKIIEKKQPVAFWCNPISGHNTLYWYLQNLGQGPELLIRYENEEAVDDSQLPKDRFSAERLKGVDSTLKIQPAELGDSAVYLCASSPGGGASYEQYFGPGTRLTVT.

J is TRBJ2-1 and V is TRBV11-2; 7 nucleotides align to TRBD2. The CDR3 totals 17 residues. Losses at the gene ends were 1 base for V and 3 bases for J; bases not matched to a gene: 9. The germline V gene has CDR1 SGHAT and CDR2 FQNNGV. The CDR3 sequence: CASSLVLLGRDYNEQFF. CDR3 in DNA: TGTGCCAGCAGCTTAGTGTTATTGGGGAGGGACTACAATGAGCAGTTCTTC.

The chain uses TRBV2 and TRBJ1-1, with D possibly TRBD1 on 5 matching bases. Trimming took off 2 bases at V and 4 bases at J, with 20 bases between the two ends. The CDR3 covers 17 residues. Germline V lookup: CDR1 SNHLY, CDR2 FYNNEI. As DNA, the CDR3 is TGTGCCAGCAGTGAAAACACGGTAGGAGGTGGGGGCACTGAAGCTTTCTTT. It codes for CASSENTVGGGGTEAFF.

J is TRBJ2-5 and V is TRBV19; D unresolved. The germline V gene encodes CDR1 LNHDA and CDR2 SQIVND (reference sequence). CDR3 length equals 12 residues. V lost 5 bases, J lost 5 bases, and 9 bases lay in between. The CDR3 nucleotides are TGTGCCAGTAGTGAGCGAGGTGAGACCCAGTACTTC. Translated, it gives CASSERGETQYF. The complete variable domain, with remaining parts taken from reference TRBV19 and TRBJ2-5, reads DGGITQSPKYLFRKEGQNVTLSCEQNLNHDAMYWYRQDPGQGLRLIYYSQIVNDFQKGDIAEGYSVSREKKESFPLTVTSAQKNPTAFYLCASSERGETQYFGPGTRLLVL.

The chain couples TRBV18 to TRBJ2-7; 12 bases agree with TRBD2. The CDR3 is 14 residues long. Germline CDR1 is KGHSH and CDR2 is LQKENI. V was clipped by 8 bases and J by 1 base; unmatched bases: 3. As DNA, the CDR3 is TGTGCCAGCGCGACTAGCGGGGGATCCTACGAGCAGTACTTC. Its translation is CASATSGGSYEQYF. The whole variable domain, remainder taken from reference TRBV18 and TRBJ2-7, is NAGVMQNPRHLVRRRGQEARLRCSPMKGHSHVYWYRQLPEEGLKFMVYLQKENIIDESGMPKERFSAEFPKEGPSILRIQQVVRGDSAAYFCASATSGGSYEQYFGPGTRLTVT.

This chain connects TRBV30 to TRBJ1-5; TRBD1 matches 7 bases. The CDR3 spans 15 residues. With 3 bases clipped from V and 6 bases from J, the junction kept 11 bases outside the gene matches. Germline V lookup: CDR1 GTSNPN, CDR2 SVGIG (reference sequence). The CDR3 region has the DNA TGTGCCTGGAGCGAGGGGGGAGGGGACAGTCAGCCCCAGCATTTT. This translates into CAWSEGGGDSQPQHF.